Listed here are 10 T cell receptor beta chains from one sample, sequenced in a study of type 1 regulatory T cells (dated by TCRdb to the early 2020s). Study-wide conclusions, independent of this receptor: Compared with non-Tr1 cells, Tr1 cells had a narrower TCR repertoire, and the study took this difference to reflect clonal expansion driven by alloantigen.

For these receptors, no antigen is known. This sample was sequenced with an Illumina MiSeq. The public reads were reanalyzed by TCRdb: fastp trimming at Q25, MiXCR alignment, in-frame beta chains only. Entries are consolidated by CDR3 protein sequence, retaining the most common genes and DNA. The sample table contains 65,000 to 80,000 distinct CDR3 sequences; only one count was recorded for roughly 20% of them. The ten largest clones capture roughly 8.3% of the sample. Material for sequencing was cultured type 1 regulatory T (Tr1) cells, either the whole culture or a sorted fraction (not recorded which). Reading the label with the study, this specimen's cell subset or site is: type 1 regulatory T cells sorted from the T-allo10 product. These receptors were obtained from a human donor in good health.

V gene TRBV7-9 combines with J gene TRBJ2-2; a weak D match, TRBD2 (6 bases). Trimming took 2 bases from V and 5 from J, leaving 12 bases between them. The length of the CDR3 is 15 residues. Germline V gene lookup returns CDR1 SEHNR and CDR2 FQNEAQ (reference sequence). This chain's CDR3 is CASSLLSGVTGELFF. In DNA, the CDR3 is TGTGCCAGCAGCTTATTATCGGGAGTGACCGGGGAGCTGTTTTTT.

This sequence joins TRBV28 and TRBJ2-1; D is perhaps TRBD1 or TRBD2 (6 bases each). The CDR3 sequence is 14 residues long. V was trimmed by 7 bases and J by 4 bases, leaving 14 bases between them. Germline assignment: CDR1 MDHEN and CDR2 SYDVKM. CDR3 in amino acids: CASNPTGAYNEQFF. In DNA form, the CDR3 reads TGTGCCAGCAACCCGACGGGGGCTTACAATGAGCAGTTCTTC.

This chain connects TRBV5-1 to TRBJ2-3, with 13 bases that match TRBD2. The CDR3 has 19 residues. CDR1 SGHRS and CDR2 YFSETQ come from the germline V gene. Losses at the gene ends were 0 bases for V and 5 bases for J; bases not matched to a gene: 12. The chain's CDR3 is CASSLEVSGLAGARDTQYF. For the CDR3, the DNA is TGCGCCAGCAGCTTGGAAGTTAGTGGACTAGCGGGAGCACGAGATACGCAGTATTTT.

The chain has TRBV20-1 and TRBJ1-4; D unclear. The length of the CDR3 is 15 residues. With 0 bases removed from V and 8 bases from J, the gap between germline ends came to 16 bases. Germline assignment: CDR1 DFQATT and CDR2 SNEGSKA (reference sequence). The CDR3 nucleotides read TGCAGTGCTAGAGATTTTAGGGATCTTCGGGAAAAACTGTTTTTT. Its protein product is CSARDFRDLREKLFF.

The chain recombines TRBV5-1 with TRBJ2-2; tentatively, D is TRBD1 or TRBD2 (5 bases each). The CDR3 loop spans 17 amino acids. Trimming shortened V by 5 bases and J by 1 base, and 18 bases separated the two germline ends. Germline V gene data show CDR1 as SGHRS and CDR2 as YFSETQ. The CDR3 DNA sequence: TGCGCCAGCAGTTCCGGGACGCTAGTCAAGAACACCGGGGAGCTGTTTTTT. Translation gives CASSSGTLVKNTGELFF.

V gene TRBV2 combines with J gene TRBJ1-4; tentative D call: TRBD1 (6 bases). Trimming stripped 4 bases from V and 5 bases from J, with 11 bases between. The CDR3 is 14 residues long. Looked up from germline, CDR1 is SNHLY and CDR2 is FYNNEI. CDR3 DNA sequence: TGTGCCAGCAGTGGACAGGTTGTAAATGAAAAACTGTTTTTT. Amino acids: CASSGQVVNEKLFF.

This clonotype was found a few times. This chain joins TRBV6-6 and TRBJ2-7, with D possibly TRBD1 on 5 matching bases. The CDR3 length is 13 residues. V was pared by 7 bases and J by 3 bases, with 13 bases between. Germline assignment: CDR1 MNHNY and CDR2 SVGAGI (reference sequence). The CDR3 region is CASTPSGFYEQYF. The CDR3 coding sequence is TGTGCCAGCACGCCTTCAGGGTTCTACGAGCAGTACTTC.

This clonotype was counted a few times. This sequence joins TRBV12-3 or TRBV12-4 and TRBJ2-1; possible D gene TRBD2, 7 bases. The V gene lost 5 bases and the J gene lost 7 bases, with 9 bases spanning the gap. This CDR3 contains 12 residues. CDR3 nucleotides: TGTGCCAGCAGTAGGGGGGGTAATGAGCAGTTCTTC. Translating it yields CASSRGGNEQFF.

This chain uses TRBV28 with TRBJ1-5; a possible D gene is TRBD1 (5 bases). V was pared by 6 bases and J by 6 bases, with 24 bases between. The CDR3 consists of 17 residues. Germline CDR1 is MDHEN and CDR2 is SYDVKM. The CDR3 DNA sequence: TGTGCCAGCAGCCCTAGGAATAGACACCACGGGGGTCAGCCCCAGCATTTT. Protein sequence: CASSPRNRHHGGQPQHF.

The rearrangement uses TRBV12-3 or TRBV12-4 and TRBJ2-1; 11 bases are a match to TRBD2. V dropped 0 bases and J dropped 2; count of bases not matched to a gene: 3. The CDR3 runs 17 residues. The CDR3 DNA follows: TGTGCCAGCAGTTTAGCCCTAGCGGGAGGAACCTACAATGAGCAGTTCTTC. Translating gives CASSLALAGGTYNEQFF.